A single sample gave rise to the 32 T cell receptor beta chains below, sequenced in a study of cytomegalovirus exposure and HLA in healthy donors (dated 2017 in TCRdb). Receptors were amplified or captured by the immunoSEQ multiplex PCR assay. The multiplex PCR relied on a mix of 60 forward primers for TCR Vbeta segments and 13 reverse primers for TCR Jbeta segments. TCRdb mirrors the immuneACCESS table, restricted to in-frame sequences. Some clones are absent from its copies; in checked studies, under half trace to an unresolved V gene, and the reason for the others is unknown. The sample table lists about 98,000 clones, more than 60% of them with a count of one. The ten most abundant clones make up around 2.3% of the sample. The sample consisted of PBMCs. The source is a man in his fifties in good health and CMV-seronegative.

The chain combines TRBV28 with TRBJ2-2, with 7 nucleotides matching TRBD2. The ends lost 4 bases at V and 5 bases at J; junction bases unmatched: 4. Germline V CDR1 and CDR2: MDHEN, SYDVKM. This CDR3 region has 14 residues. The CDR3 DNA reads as TGTGCCAGCAGTTCTGTGGGGGGGACCGGGGAGCTGTTTTTT. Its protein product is CASSSVGGTGELFF.

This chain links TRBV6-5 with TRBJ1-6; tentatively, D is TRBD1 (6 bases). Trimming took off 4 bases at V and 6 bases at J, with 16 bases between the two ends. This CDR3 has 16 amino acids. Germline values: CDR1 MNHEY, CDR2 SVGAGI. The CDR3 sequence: CASSWTAKPINSPLHF. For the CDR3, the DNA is TGTGCCAGCAGTTGGACAGCGAAACCAATTAATTCACCCCTCCACTTT.

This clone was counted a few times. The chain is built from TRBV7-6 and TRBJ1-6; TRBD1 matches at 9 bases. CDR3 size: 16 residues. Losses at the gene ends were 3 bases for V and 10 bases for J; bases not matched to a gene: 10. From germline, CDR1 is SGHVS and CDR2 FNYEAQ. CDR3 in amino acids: CASSLRGQGPGSPLHF. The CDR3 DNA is TGTGCCAGCAGCTTGAGGGGACAGGGCCCTGGCTCACCCCTCCACTTT. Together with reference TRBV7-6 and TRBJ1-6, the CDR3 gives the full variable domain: GAGVSQSPRYKVTKRGQDVALRCDPISGHVSLYWYRQALGQGPEFLTYFNYEAQQDKSGLPNDRFSAERPEGSISTLTIQRTEQRDSAMYRCASSLRGQGPGSPLHFGNGTRLTVT.

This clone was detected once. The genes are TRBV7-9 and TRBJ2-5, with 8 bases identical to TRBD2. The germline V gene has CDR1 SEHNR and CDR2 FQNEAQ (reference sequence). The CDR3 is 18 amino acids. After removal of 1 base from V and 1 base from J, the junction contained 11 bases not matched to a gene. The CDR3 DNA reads TGTGCCAGCAGCTTAGTGATCGGGACTAGAGATTCCCAAGAGACCCAGTACTTC. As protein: CASSLVIGTRDSQETQYF. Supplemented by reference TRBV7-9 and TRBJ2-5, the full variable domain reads DTGVSQNPRHKITKRGQNVTFRCDPISEHNRLYWYRQTLGQGPEFLTYFQNEAQLEKSRLLSDRFSAERPKGSFSTLEIQRTEQGDSAMYLCASSLVIGTRDSQETQYFGPGTRLLVL.

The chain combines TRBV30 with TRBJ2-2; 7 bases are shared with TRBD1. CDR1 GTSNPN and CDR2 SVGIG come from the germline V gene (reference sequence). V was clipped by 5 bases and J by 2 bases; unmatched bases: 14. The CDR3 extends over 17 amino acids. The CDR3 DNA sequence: TGTGCCTGGCGGCGGAACCCCGGGACAGATAACACCGGGGAGCTGTTTTTT. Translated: CAWRRNPGTDNTGELFF.

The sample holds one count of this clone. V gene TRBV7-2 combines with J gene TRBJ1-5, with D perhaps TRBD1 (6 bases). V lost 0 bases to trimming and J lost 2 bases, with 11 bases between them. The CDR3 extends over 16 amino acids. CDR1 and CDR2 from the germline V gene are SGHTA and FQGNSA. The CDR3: CASSLAWGRGNQPQHF. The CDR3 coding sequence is TGTGCCAGCAGCTTAGCTTGGGGGCGCGGCAATCAGCCCCAGCATTTT.

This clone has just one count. Here the CDR3 DNA reads TGTGCCAGCAGTCCGCATAGCGGGAGGGACACAGATACGCAGTATTTT. Its protein is CASSPHSGRDTDTQYF. This chain connects TRBV27 to TRBJ2-3, with TRBD2 matching over 11 bases. This CDR3 contains 16 residues. The V gene end was trimmed by 5 bases and the J gene end by 2 bases; junction bases not matched to a gene: 6. Germline values: CDR1 MNHEY, CDR2 SMNVEV (reference sequence).

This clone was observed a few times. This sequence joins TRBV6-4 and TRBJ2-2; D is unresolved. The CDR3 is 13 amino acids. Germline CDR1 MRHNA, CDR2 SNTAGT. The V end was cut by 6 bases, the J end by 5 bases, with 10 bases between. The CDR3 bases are TGTGCCAGCAGCCTAGAAGAAACCGGGGAGCTGTTTTTT. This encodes CASSLEETGELFF.

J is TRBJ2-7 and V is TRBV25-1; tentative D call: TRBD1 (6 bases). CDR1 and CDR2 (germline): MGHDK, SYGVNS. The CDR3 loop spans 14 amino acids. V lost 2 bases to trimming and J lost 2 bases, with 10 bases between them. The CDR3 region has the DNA TGTGCCAGCAGTGAAACAGCAGGGGCCTACGAGCAGTACTTC. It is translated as CASSETAGAYEQYF.

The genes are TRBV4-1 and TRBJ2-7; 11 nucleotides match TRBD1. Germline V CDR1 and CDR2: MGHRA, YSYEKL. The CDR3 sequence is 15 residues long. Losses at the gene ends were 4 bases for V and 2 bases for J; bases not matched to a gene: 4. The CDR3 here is CASSPGQGGTYEQYF. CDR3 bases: TGCGCCAGCAGCCCGGGACAGGGGGGTACCTACGAGCAGTACTTC.

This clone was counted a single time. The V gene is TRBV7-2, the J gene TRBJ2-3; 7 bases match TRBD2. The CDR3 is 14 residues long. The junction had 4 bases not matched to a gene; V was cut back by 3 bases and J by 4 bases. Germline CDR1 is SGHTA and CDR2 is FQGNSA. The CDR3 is CASSFGLVPDTQYF. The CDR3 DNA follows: TGTGCCAGCAGCTTTGGACTAGTCCCAGATACGCAGTATTTT.

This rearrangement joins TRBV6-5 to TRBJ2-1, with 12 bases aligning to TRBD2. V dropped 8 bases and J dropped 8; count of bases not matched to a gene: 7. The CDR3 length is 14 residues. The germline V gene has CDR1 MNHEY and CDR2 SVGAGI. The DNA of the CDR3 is TGTGCCAGCTGCCTAGCGGGGGGGTGGGATGAGCAGTTCTTC. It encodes CASCLAGGWDEQFF.

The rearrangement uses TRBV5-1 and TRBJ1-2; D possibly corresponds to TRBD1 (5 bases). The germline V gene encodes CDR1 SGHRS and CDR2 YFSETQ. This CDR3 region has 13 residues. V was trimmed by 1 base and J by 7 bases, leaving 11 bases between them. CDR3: CASSLPSGVGYTF. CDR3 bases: TGCGCCAGCAGCTTGCCATCGGGGGTTGGCTACACCTTC.

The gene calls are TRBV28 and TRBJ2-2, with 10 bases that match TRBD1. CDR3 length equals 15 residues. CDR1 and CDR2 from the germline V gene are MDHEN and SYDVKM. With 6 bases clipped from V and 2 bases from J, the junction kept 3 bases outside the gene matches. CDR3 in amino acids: CASRETGGNTGELFF. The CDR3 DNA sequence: TGTGCCAGCAGAGAGACAGGGGGCAACACCGGGGAGCTGTTTTTT.

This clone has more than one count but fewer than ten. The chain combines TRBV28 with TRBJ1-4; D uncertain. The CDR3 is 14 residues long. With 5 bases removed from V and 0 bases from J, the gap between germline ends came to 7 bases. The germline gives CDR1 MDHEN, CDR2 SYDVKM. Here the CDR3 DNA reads TGTGCCAGCAGTCCGGGTTCAACTAATGAAAAACTGTTTTTT. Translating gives CASSPGSTNEKLFF. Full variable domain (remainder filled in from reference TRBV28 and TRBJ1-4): DVKVTQSSRYLVKRTGEKVFLECVQDMDHENMFWYRQDPGLGLRLIYFSYDVKMKEKGDIPEGYSVSREKKERFSLILESASTNQTSMYLCASSPGSTNEKLFFGSGTQLSVL.

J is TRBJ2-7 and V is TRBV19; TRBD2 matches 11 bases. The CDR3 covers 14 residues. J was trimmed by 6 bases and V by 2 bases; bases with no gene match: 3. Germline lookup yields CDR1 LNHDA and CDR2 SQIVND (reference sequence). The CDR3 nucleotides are TGTGCCAGTAGTATAACTAGCGGGAGTTCCGAGCAGTACTTC. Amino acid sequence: CASSITSGSSEQYF.

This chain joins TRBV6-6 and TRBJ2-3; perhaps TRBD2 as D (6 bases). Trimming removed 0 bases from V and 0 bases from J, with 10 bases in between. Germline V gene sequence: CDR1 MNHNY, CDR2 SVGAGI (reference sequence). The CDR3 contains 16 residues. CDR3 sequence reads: CASSYSGGSSTDTQYF. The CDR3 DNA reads TGTGCCAGCAGTTACTCTGGGGGGTCTAGCACAGATACGCAGTATTTT.

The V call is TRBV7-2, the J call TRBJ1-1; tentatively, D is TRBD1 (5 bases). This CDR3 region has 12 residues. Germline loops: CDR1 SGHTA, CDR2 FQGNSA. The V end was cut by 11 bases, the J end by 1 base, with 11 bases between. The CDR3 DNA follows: TGTGCCTTGACAGATCAGAACACTGAAGCTTTCTTT. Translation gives CALTDQNTEAFF.

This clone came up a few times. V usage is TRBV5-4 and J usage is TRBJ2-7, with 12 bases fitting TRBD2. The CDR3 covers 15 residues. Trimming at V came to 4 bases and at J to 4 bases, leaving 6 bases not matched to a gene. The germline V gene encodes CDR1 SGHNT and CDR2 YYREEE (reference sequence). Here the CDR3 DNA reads TGTGCCAGCAGCAAATCTAGCGGGGGGGCTTACGAGCAGTACTTC. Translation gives CASSKSSGGAYEQYF.

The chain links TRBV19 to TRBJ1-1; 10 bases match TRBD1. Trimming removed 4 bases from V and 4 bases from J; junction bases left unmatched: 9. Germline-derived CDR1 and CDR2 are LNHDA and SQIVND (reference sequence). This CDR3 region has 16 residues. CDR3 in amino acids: CASSKNRGTGATEAFF. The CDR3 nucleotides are TGTGCCAGTAGTAAAAACCGCGGGACAGGGGCCACTGAAGCTTTCTTT.

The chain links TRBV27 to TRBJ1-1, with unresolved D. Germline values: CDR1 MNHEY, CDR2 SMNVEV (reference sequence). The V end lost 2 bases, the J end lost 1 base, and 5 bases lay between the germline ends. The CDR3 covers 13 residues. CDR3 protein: CASSLEANTEAFF. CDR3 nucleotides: TGTGCCAGCAGTTTAGAGGCGAACACTGAAGCTTTCTTT.

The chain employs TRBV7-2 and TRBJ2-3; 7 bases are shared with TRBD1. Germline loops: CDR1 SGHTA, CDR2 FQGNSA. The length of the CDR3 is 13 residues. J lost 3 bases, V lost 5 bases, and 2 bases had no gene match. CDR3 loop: CASSQTGTDTQYF. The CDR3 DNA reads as TGTGCCAGCAGCCAGACAGGGACAGATACGCAGTATTTT.

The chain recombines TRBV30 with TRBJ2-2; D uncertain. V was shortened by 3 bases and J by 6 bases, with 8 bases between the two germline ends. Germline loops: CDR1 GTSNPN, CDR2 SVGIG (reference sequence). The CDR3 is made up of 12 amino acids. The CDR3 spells CAWSREAGELFF. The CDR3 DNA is TGTGCCTGGAGCCGCGAGGCCGGGGAGCTGTTTTTT.

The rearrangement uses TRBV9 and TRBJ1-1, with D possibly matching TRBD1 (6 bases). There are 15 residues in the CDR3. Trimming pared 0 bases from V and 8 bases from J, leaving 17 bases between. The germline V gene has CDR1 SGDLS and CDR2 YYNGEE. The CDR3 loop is CASSVEIGGRSEAFF. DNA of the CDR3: TGTGCCAGCAGCGTAGAGATAGGGGGACGGTCAGAAGCTTTCTTT.

CDR3 sequence reads: CASIVPGVNEQFF. The DNA of the CDR3 is TGTGCCAGCATAGTCCCAGGGGTTAATGAGCAGTTCTTC. The chain uses TRBV6-6 and TRBJ2-1; TRBD1 might be the D (6 bases). Germline loops: CDR1 MNHNY, CDR2 SVGAGI (reference sequence). The CDR3 loop spans 13 amino acids. V gave up 7 bases and J gave up 7 bases, with 14 bases separating them.

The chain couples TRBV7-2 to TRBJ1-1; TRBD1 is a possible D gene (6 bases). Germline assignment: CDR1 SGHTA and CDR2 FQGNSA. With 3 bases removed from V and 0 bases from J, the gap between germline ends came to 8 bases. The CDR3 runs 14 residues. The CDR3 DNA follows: TGTGCCAGCAGCTTTCAGGGGTTGAACACTGAAGCTTTCTTT. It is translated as CASSFQGLNTEAFF.

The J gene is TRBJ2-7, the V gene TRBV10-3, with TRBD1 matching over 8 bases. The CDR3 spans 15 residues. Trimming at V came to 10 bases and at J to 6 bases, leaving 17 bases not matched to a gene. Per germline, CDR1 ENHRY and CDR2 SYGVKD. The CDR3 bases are TGTGCCACGAGAGAAGGGGACAGGCTCGTGACCGAGCAGTACTTC. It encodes CATREGDRLVTEQYF.

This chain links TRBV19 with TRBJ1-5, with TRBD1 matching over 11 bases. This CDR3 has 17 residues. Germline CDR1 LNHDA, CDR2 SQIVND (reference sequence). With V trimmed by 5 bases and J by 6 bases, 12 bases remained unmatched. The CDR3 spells CASSLDRGPDNGQPQHF. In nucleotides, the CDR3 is TGTGCCAGTAGTTTGGACAGGGGGCCCGACAACGGTCAGCCCCAGCATTTT.

CDR3 residues: CASSIGSFLGAVRPGANVLTF. The CDR3 bases are TGTGCCAGTAGTATCGGGTCTTTTTTAGGGGCGGTTCGTCCTGGGGCCAACGTCCTGACTTTC. The genes are TRBV19 and TRBJ2-6, with TRBD1 as a possible D gene (5 bases). Germline CDR1 and CDR2: LNHDA and SQIVND (reference sequence). V was shortened by 3 bases and J by 2 bases, with 26 bases between the two germline ends. The CDR3 is 21 amino acids. Complete variable domain (other parts from reference TRBV19 and TRBJ2-6): DGGITQSPKYLFRKEGQNVTLSCEQNLNHDAMYWYRQDPGQGLRLIYYSQIVNDFQKGDIAEGYSVSREKKESFPLTVTSAQKNPTAFYLCASSIGSFLGAVRPGANVLTFGAGSRLTVL.

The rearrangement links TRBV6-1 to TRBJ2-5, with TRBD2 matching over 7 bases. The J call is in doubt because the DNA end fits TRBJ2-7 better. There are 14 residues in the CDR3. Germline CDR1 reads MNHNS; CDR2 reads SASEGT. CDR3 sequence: CASSEVGSGYEQYF. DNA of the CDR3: TGTGCCAGCAGTGAAGTGGGTAGCGGGTACGAGCAGTACTTC.

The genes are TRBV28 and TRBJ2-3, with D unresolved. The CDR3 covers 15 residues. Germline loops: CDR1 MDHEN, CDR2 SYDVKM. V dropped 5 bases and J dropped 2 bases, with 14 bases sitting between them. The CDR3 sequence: CASSPHGGITDTQYF. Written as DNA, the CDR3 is TGTGCCAGCAGTCCCCACGGCGGAATCACAGATACGCAGTATTTT.

As DNA, the CDR3 is TGTGCCAGCAGTTCTCAGCTAGCGGGGGGTTCCTACGAGCAGTACTTC. This sequence encodes CASSSQLAGGSYEQYF. The chain recombines TRBV6-6 with TRBJ2-7; 11 nucleotides agree with TRBD2. CDR1 and CDR2 from the germline V gene are MNHNY and SVGAGI (reference sequence). The CDR3 length is 16 residues. With V trimmed by 4 bases and J by 1 base, 6 bases remained unmatched.